This TCR beta chain was sequenced during a study of cytomegalovirus exposure and HLA in healthy donors. Study outcomes and limitations: The study recorded some 160 TCR beta chains that were cytomegalovirus-associated. Cytomegalovirus status was reportedly diagnosed by the classifier with high specificity and sensitivity.

CDR1 is LGHNA and CDR2 is YSLEER in the germline V gene. CDR3 length: 13 residues. Trimming took off 0 bases at V and 4 bases at J, with 6 bases between the two ends. Produced via immunoSEQ multiplex PCR; TCRdb's table is partial and in-frame only. In the table there are 65,000 to 95,000 clones, roughly 96% of which are singletons. This clone was counted once. The antigen is undetermined. The chain employs TRBV4-3 and TRBJ1-1; D unresolved. The origin of this receptor is a man younger than 35 in good health and CMV-seronegative. Sequenced material: PBMCs. CDR3 DNA: TGCGCCAGCAGCCAAGATCGGGGCACTGAAGCTTTCTTT. Encoded protein: CASSQDRGTEAFF.